What follows are 17 T cell receptor beta chains derived from one specimen sequenced in a study of blood T cell repertoires in COVID-19. Data came from immunoSEQ multiplex PCR; TCRdb stores just in-frame clones and leaves some out. This sample has 270,000 or so clones, with under 90% found just once. The sequencing input was peripheral blood. The receptors were gathered from a human donor in a cohort sampled during active COVID-19.

The rearrangement uses TRBV3-1 (or the pseudogene TRBV3-2) and TRBJ1-5; 9 bases are a match to TRBD1. Germline assignment: CDR1 LGHDT and CDR2 YNNKEL (reference sequence). With V trimmed by 5 bases and J by 0 bases, 8 bases remained unmatched. CDR3 size: 17 residues. The CDR3 DNA reads TGTGCCAGCAGCGCCGACAGGGGGAAATATAGCAATCAGCCCCAGCATTTT. Amino acid sequence: CASSADRGKYSNQPQHF.

The chain couples TRBV7-2 to TRBJ2-5; weak D call: TRBD2 (5 bases). Between the trimmed V and J ends, which lost 4 bases and 6 bases, there was a span of 15 bases. The germline gives CDR1 SGHTA, CDR2 FQGNSA. There are 14 residues in the CDR3. This CDR3 is CASSSHGVRKTQYF. CDR3 nucleotide sequence: TGTGCCAGCAGCTCCCACGGGGTGAGAAAGACCCAGTACTTC.

The rearrangement joins TRBV10-3 to TRBJ2-7, with TRBD1 identical over 9 bases. With 6 bases clipped from V and 5 bases from J, the junction kept 2 bases outside the gene matches. Germline V gene lookup returns CDR1 ENHRY and CDR2 SYGVKD. This CDR3 region has 12 residues. Here the CDR3 DNA reads TGTGCCATCAGACAGGGGGCCAACGAGCAGTACTTC. Protein sequence: CAIRQGANEQYF.

The chain joins TRBV3-1 (or the pseudogene TRBV3-2) to TRBJ1-2; D is perhaps TRBD1 (5 bases). This CDR3 is 15 amino acids long. Trimming left V 1 base short and J 10 bases short, with 19 bases between. Germline assignment: CDR1 LGHDT and CDR2 YNNKEL (reference sequence). The CDR3 loop is CASSQGRGAGSDYTF. The DNA of the CDR3 is TGTGCCAGCAGCCAAGGGAGGGGAGCAGGGTCCGACTACACCTTC.

The chain combines TRBV6-5 with TRBJ1-6; TRBD1 aligns across 7 bases. Germline V gene sequence: CDR1 MNHEY, CDR2 SVGAGI. V was pared by 1 base and J by 7 bases, with 4 bases of the junction left unmatched. This CDR3 has 15 amino acids. This CDR3 is CASSYFGTANSPLHF. The CDR3 DNA sequence: TGTGCCAGCAGTTACTTCGGGACAGCAAATTCACCCCTCCACTTT.

The chain employs TRBV5-6 and TRBJ1-5; D gene unclear. Germline assignment: CDR1 SGHDT and CDR2 YYEEEE. V was pared by 3 bases and J by 4 bases, with 14 bases between. The CDR3 is 15 amino acids. As DNA, the CDR3 is TGTGCCAGCAGCTCCCGCGGGGTTTGGAATCAGCCCCAGCATTTT. Translated, it gives CASSSRGVWNQPQHF.

Written as DNA, the CDR3 is TGTGCCACCAGTGGCGGGGACAGAGCGGCCTACGAGCAGTACTTC. It translates to CATSGGDRAAYEQYF. The chain couples TRBV24-1 to TRBJ2-7; TRBD1 is a possible D gene (7 bases). V was trimmed by 5 bases and J by 2 bases, leaving 15 bases between them. The CDR3 is 15 amino acids. In germline, CDR1 is KGHDR, CDR2 SFDVKD.

The CDR3 spells CASSLAGSGTQYF. CDR3 sequence (DNA): TGCGCCAGCAGCTTGGCTGGGTCCGGGACGCAGTATTTT. This sequence joins TRBV5-1 and TRBJ2-3; D gene uncertain. Trimming cost V 0 bases and J 9 bases, with 11 bases left between them. This CDR3 is built from 13 residues. Germline CDR1 SGHRS, CDR2 YFSETQ.

The V call is TRBV7-2, the J call TRBJ2-7; TRBD2 might be the D (7 bases). Germline CDR1 is SGHTA and CDR2 is FQGNSA. V lost 4 bases and J lost 5, with 18 bases in between. The CDR3 contains 15 residues. Here the CDR3 reads CASSSRGRGLHEQYF. CDR3 bases: TGTGCCAGCAGCTCGAGGGGGAGGGGTCTTCACGAGCAGTACTTC.

The chain recombines TRBV15 with TRBJ2-3, with a possible D match to TRBD1 (6 bases). Per the germline V gene, CDR1 is LNHNV and CDR2 is YYDKDF (reference sequence). The germline V and J ends were trimmed by 3 bases and 1 base, with 20 bases remaining between them. This CDR3 has 18 amino acids. The CDR3 nucleotides are TGTGCCACCAGCAGCATATTGGGGGCTAACGTGGGCACAGATACGCAGTATTTT. This sequence encodes CATSSILGANVGTDTQYF.

V usage is TRBV6-6 and J usage is TRBJ1-2; 10 bases are shared with TRBD1. The CDR3 covers 16 residues. Germline V gene lookup returns CDR1 MNHNY and CDR2 SVGAGI (reference sequence). Trimming removed 2 bases from V and 3 bases from J; junction bases left unmatched: 6. The CDR3 DNA follows: TGTGCCAGCAGTTACGGTGACAGGGGGCTATACTATGGCTACACCTTC. This sequence encodes CASSYGDRGLYYGYTF.

The chain combines TRBV20-1 with TRBJ2-1, with 14 bases that match TRBD2. The CDR3 has 16 amino acids. V shed 3 bases, J shed 6 bases, and the junction held 7 bases outside the gene matches. The V gene's germline CDR1 is DFQATT and CDR2 SNEGSKA (reference sequence). The CDR3 sequence: CSASSPGTSGSNEQFF. The CDR3 DNA is TGCAGTGCTAGTTCCCCCGGGACTAGCGGGAGCAATGAGCAGTTCTTC.

The rearrangement uses TRBV7-2 and TRBJ1-2, with D unresolved. This CDR3 has 14 residues. CDR1 is SGHTA and CDR2 is FQGNSA in the germline V gene. V was cut by 6 bases and J by 2 bases, with 13 bases left in between. The CDR3: CASSLATENYGYTF. The DNA for the CDR3 is TGTGCCAGCAGTCTCGCGACGGAGAACTATGGCTACACCTTC.

The V call is TRBV7-9, the J call TRBJ1-6; D uncertain. Germline CDR1 reads SEHNR; CDR2 reads FQNEAQ (reference sequence). V was trimmed by 1 base and J by 5 bases, leaving 9 bases between them. The length of the CDR3 is 15 residues. The CDR3 nucleotides read TGTGCCAGCAGCTTAGAGAGCACTAATAATTCACCCCTCCACTTT. As protein: CASSLESTNNSPLHF.

There are a few counts of this clone. The gene calls are TRBV12-5 and TRBJ2-1; perhaps TRBD1 as D (5 bases). V lost 1 base, J lost 8 bases, and 21 bases lay in between. Germline lookup yields CDR1 LGHNT and CDR2 FRNRAP. The CDR3 contains 17 residues. DNA for the CDR3: TGTGCTAGTGGTTTGGCCAATAGGGGATATATAGTCGATGAGCAGTTCTTC. Its translation is CASGLANRGYIVDEQFF.

The chain couples TRBV2 to TRBJ2-1; D is possibly TRBD2 (6 bases). Trimming left V 0 bases short and J 2 bases short, with 8 bases between. Germline V CDR1 and CDR2: SNHLY, FYNNEI. The CDR3 has 15 amino acids. Here the CDR3 DNA reads TGTGCCAGCAGTGAAGCGGACTACACCTACAATGAGCAGTTCTTC. This translates into CASSEADYTYNEQFF.

There are a few counts of this clone. The chain uses TRBV20-1 and TRBJ2-1; D gene unclear. From germline, CDR1 is DFQATT and CDR2 SNEGSKA (reference sequence). Trimming took 0 bases from V and 13 from J, leaving 10 bases between them. The CDR3 loop spans 11 amino acids. CDR3 bases: TGCAGTGCTAGAGATAAGGCGGTACAGTTCTTC. Its translation is CSARDKAVQFF.